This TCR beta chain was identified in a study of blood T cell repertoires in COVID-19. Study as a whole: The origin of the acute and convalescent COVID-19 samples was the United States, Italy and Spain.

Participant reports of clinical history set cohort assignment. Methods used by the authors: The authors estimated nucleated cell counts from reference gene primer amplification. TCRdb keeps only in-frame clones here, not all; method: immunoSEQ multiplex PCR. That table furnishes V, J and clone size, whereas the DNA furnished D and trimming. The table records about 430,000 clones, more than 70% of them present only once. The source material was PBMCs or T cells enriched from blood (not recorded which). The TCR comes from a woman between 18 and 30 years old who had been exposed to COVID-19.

The CDR3 DNA is TGTGCCACCAGCATGCGTAGCAGTAACACTGAAGCTTTCTTT. Its protein product is CATSMRSSNTEAFF. The rearrangement joins TRBV15 to TRBJ1-1; D is undetermined. The CDR3 consists of 14 residues. Germline CDR1 is LNHNV and CDR2 is YYDKDF (reference sequence). Between the trimmed V and J ends, which lost 4 bases and 2 bases, there was a span of 11 bases.